One sample yielded the 24 T cell receptor beta chains listed below, sequenced in a study of T-cell reconstitution after alpha-beta-depleted transplantation in children. TCRbeta library construction was performed incorporating unique molecular identifiers. Each CDR3 protein gets one entry after TCRdb re-called the PCR reads with MiXCR. The table lists under 450,000 distinct CDR3 sequences, about an eighth of them singletons. The material sequenced was PBMCs, taken from the stem cell graft. The receptors come from a human donor who donated a stem cell graft to a child with Fanconi anemia.

The CDR3 loop is CASSLVGRQGGGYTF. Here the CDR3 DNA reads TGTGCCAGCAGCTTGGTAGGACGGCAGGGCGGTGGCTACACCTTC. The rearrangement uses TRBV5-5 and TRBJ1-2; possible D gene TRBD1, 5 bases. Germline values: CDR1 SGHKS, CDR2 YYEKEE (reference sequence). The length of the CDR3 is 15 residues. Trimming took off 0 bases at V and 7 bases at J, with 16 bases between the two ends.

This clonotype showed up just a few times. The CDR3 sequence is CASSAGAGNTEAFF. The CDR3 nucleotides read TGCGCCAGCAGCGCCGGAGCTGGGAACACTGAAGCTTTCTTT. The V gene is TRBV5-1, the J gene TRBJ1-1; no reliable D call. Trimming removed 4 bases from V and 1 base from J, with 11 bases in between. The CDR3 sequence is 14 residues long. CDR1 SGHRS and CDR2 YFSETQ come from the germline V gene.

This clonotype was observed at least ten times. The chain uses TRBV4-3 and TRBJ2-5; D is ambiguous. The ends were cut back, 0 bases at V and 0 bases at J, with 2 bases in the middle. Germline V gene sequence: CDR1 LGHNA, CDR2 YSLEER. CDR3 length: 13 amino acids. The CDR3 here is CASSQDNQETQYF. The CDR3 DNA follows: TGCGCCAGCAGCCAAGACAACCAAGAGACCCAGTACTTC.

V and J are TRBV3-1 and TRBJ1-1, with no clear D. Germline loops: CDR1 LGHDT, CDR2 YNNKEL (reference sequence). With 5 bases removed from V and 5 bases from J, the gap between germline ends came to 12 bases. This CDR3 is 13 amino acids long. CDR3 in amino acids: CASSSTTGTEAFF. The CDR3 DNA follows: TGTGCCAGCAGCTCGACCACGGGGACTGAAGCTTTCTTT. Full variable domain (remainder filled in from reference TRBV3-1 and TRBJ1-1): DTAVSQTPKYLVTQMGNDKSIKCEQNLGHDTMYWYKQDSKKFLKIMFSYNNKELIINETVPNRFSPKSPDKAHLNLHINSLELGDSAVYFCASSSTTGTEAFFGQGTRLTVV.

The chain combines TRBV27 with TRBJ1-1, with 7 bases that match TRBD1. The CDR3 runs to 15 residues. CDR1 and CDR2 (germline): MNHEY, SMNVEV (reference sequence). With V trimmed by 3 bases and J by 5 bases, 9 bases remained unmatched. Here the CDR3 reads CASSFLRTGQTEAFF. In DNA form, the CDR3 reads TGTGCCAGCAGTTTTCTACGGACAGGCCAGACTGAAGCTTTCTTT.

The chain employs TRBV7-8 and TRBJ2-2, with a possible D match to TRBD2 (5 bases). Deletions cut 5 bases from V and 4 bases from J, with 14 bases between. Germline CDR1 and CDR2: SGHVS and FQNEAQ. The CDR3 covers 15 residues. The chain's CDR3 is CASSLKNGLTGELFF. DNA for the CDR3: TGTGCCAGCAGCCTGAAAAACGGACTCACCGGGGAGCTGTTTTTT.

This clonotype appeared a few times. The chain is built from TRBV30 and TRBJ1-2; D uncertain. This CDR3 comprises 13 residues. Trimming took off 4 bases at V and 7 bases at J, with 16 bases between the two ends. Germline values: CDR1 GTSNPN, CDR2 SVGIG (reference sequence). The CDR3 spells CAWKTEREVGYTF. The CDR3 bases are TGTGCCTGGAAAACAGAAAGGGAGGTTGGCTACACCTTC.

V gene TRBV12-3 or TRBV12-4 combines with J gene TRBJ1-1; 11 bases match TRBD1. CDR3 length: 18 residues. V shed 6 bases, J shed 5 bases, and the junction held 17 bases outside the gene matches. In DNA, the CDR3 is TGTGCCAGCAGCTCGGAGGTGGACAGGGGGCGCCTTGGGACTGAAGCTTTCTTT. As protein: CASSSEVDRGRLGTEAFF.

This clonotype has at least ten counts. This CDR3 is CSARGPGQGYEQYF. In DNA form, the CDR3 reads TGCAGTGCTAGAGGTCCGGGACAGGGATACGAGCAGTACTTC. The gene calls are TRBV20-1 and TRBJ2-7; 9 nucleotides agree with TRBD1. This CDR3 has 14 amino acids. With 1 base clipped from V and 4 bases from J, the junction kept 5 bases outside the gene matches. In germline, CDR1 is DFQATT, CDR2 SNEGSKA (reference sequence).

This clonotype was seen more than once but under ten times. The J gene is TRBJ2-2, the V gene TRBV3-1, with a weak D call TRBD2 (6 bases). V gave up 0 bases and J gave up 6 bases, with 11 bases separating them. The CDR3 has 15 amino acids. Germline CDR1 is LGHDT and CDR2 is YNNKEL (reference sequence). This CDR3 is CASSQDSSGAGELFF. In DNA, the CDR3 is TGTGCCAGCAGCCAAGATAGTTCGGGGGCCGGGGAGCTGTTTTTT.

This clonotype was counted a few times. The V gene is TRBV5-8, the J gene TRBJ2-3; 10 bases agree with TRBD2. This CDR3 is 17 amino acids long. V dropped 4 bases and J dropped 2; count of bases not matched to a gene: 10. CDR1 SGHTS and CDR2 YDEGEE come from the germline V gene. Here the CDR3 reads CASSTALLAGFTDTQYF. DNA of the CDR3: TGTGCCAGCAGCACCGCCTTACTAGCGGGGTTCACAGATACGCAGTATTTT.

The V gene is TRBV7-8, the J gene TRBJ1-1; D is possibly TRBD1 (5 bases). Trimming took 0 bases from V and 4 from J, leaving 15 bases between them. Per germline, CDR1 SGHVS and CDR2 FQNEAQ. The CDR3 extends over 16 amino acids. CDR3 amino acids: CASSLASRGVGTEAFF. DNA for the CDR3: TGTGCCAGCAGCTTAGCGTCCCGGGGGGTGGGCACTGAAGCTTTCTTT.

As DNA, the CDR3 is TGCGCCAGCAGCCAAGGGAGGTCCTATGGCTACACCTTC. This translates into CASSQGRSYGYTF. V and J are TRBV4-3 and TRBJ1-2; D remains ambiguous. CDR3 length equals 13 residues. The germline V and J ends were trimmed by 1 base and 4 bases, with 7 bases remaining between them. Germline lookup yields CDR1 LGHNA and CDR2 YSLEER.

This clonotype has more than one count but fewer than ten. The chain combines TRBV18 with TRBJ1-2, with D maybe TRBD1 (5 bases). The length of the CDR3 is 14 residues. The germline V gene has CDR1 KGHSH and CDR2 LQKENI. V lost 4 bases and J 6 bases, leaving 15 bases between the germline ends. CDR3: CASSLTSWGDGYTF. CDR3 sequence (DNA): TGTGCCAGCTCACTTACTTCCTGGGGCGATGGCTACACCTTC.

This clonotype was found a few times. This rearrangement joins TRBV12-3 or TRBV12-4 to TRBJ1-1, with TRBD1 as a possible D gene (5 bases). The CDR3 is made up of 12 amino acids. The ends were cut back, 5 bases at V and 7 bases at J, with 11 bases in the middle. In DNA, the CDR3 is TGTGCCAGCAGTGGCGGGGCGCGTGAAGCTTTCTTT. Translation: CASSGGAREAFF.

This clonotype was seen only a few times. The chain employs TRBV29-1 and TRBJ2-3, with TRBD2 as a possible D gene (7 bases). The CDR3 runs to 13 residues. From germline, CDR1 is SQVTM and CDR2 ANQGSEA. Trimming shortened V by 4 bases and J by 4 bases, and 12 bases separated the two germline ends. CDR3 loop: CSVGGGSADTQYF. DNA of the CDR3: TGCAGCGTTGGGGGGGGCTCTGCAGATACGCAGTATTTT.

This clonotype was seen repeatedly, ten times or more. The J gene is TRBJ2-1, the V gene TRBV5-1, with TRBD2 matching 9 bases. V lost 4 bases to trimming and J lost 0 bases; unmatched junction nucleotides: 11. Germline assignment: CDR1 SGHRS and CDR2 YFSETQ. The CDR3 has 18 amino acids. The chain's CDR3 is CASSGPSGARSSYNEQFF. Written as DNA, the CDR3 is TGCGCCAGCAGCGGCCCTAGCGGGGCCCGGAGCTCCTACAATGAGCAGTTCTTC.

This clonotype was counted a few times. V gene TRBV6-2 or TRBV6-3 combines with J gene TRBJ2-2, with D perhaps TRBD2 (5 bases). V was clipped by 0 bases and J by 1 base, with 9 bases between them. The CDR3 spans 16 residues. Germline loops: CDR1 MNHEY, CDR2 SVGEGT. CDR3 DNA sequence: TGTGCCAGCAGTTACTCGGCCGCGGGGAACACCGGGGAGCTGTTTTTT. Translated: CASSYSAAGNTGELFF.

This clonotype occurred many times. The V gene is TRBV29-1, the J gene TRBJ2-3, with D unresolved. V lost 0 bases and J lost 0, with 7 bases in between. Germline lookup yields CDR1 SQVTM and CDR2 ANQGSEA. CDR3 size: 14 residues. CDR3 bases: TGCAGCGTTGAAGAGATCGGTAGCACAGATACGCAGTATTTT. Encoded protein: CSVEEIGSTDTQYF.

The J gene is TRBJ1-4, the V gene TRBV30, with D perhaps matching TRBD1 (5 bases). CDR3 size: 16 residues. In germline, CDR1 is GTSNPN, CDR2 SVGIG (reference sequence). Deletions cut 0 bases from V and 5 bases from J, with 16 bases between. The CDR3: CAWSVGARRGNEKLFF. The CDR3 coding sequence is TGTGCCTGGAGTGTTGGGGCTCGACGGGGGAATGAAAAACTGTTTTTT.

This clonotype was observed many times. The rearrangement joins TRBV9 to TRBJ2-1; D ambiguous. Trimming removed 0 bases from V and 6 bases from J, with 7 bases in between. The CDR3 is 13 amino acids. Germline V gene data show CDR1 as SGDLS and CDR2 as YYNGEE. The CDR3 sequence: CASSVGSLNEQFF. The DNA for the CDR3 is TGTGCCAGCAGCGTAGGTAGCCTCAATGAGCAGTTCTTC.

This chain connects TRBV11-2 to TRBJ2-7; 7 positions match TRBD1. The CDR3 is 16 residues long. After removal of 0 bases from V and 1 base from J, the junction contained 6 bases not matched to a gene. Germline CDR1 reads SGHAT; CDR2 reads FQNNGV. CDR3 nucleotide sequence: TGTGCCAGCAGCTTAGATCAGGCAGGGGGATCCTACGAGCAGTACGTC. Protein sequence: CASSLDQAGGSYEQYV.

The chain joins TRBV4-3 to TRBJ2-5; 10 bases line up with TRBD2. The junction had 3 bases not matched to a gene; V was cut back by 0 bases and J by 5 bases. Germline loops: CDR1 LGHNA, CDR2 YSLEER. The CDR3 is made up of 15 amino acids. DNA of the CDR3: TGCGCCAGCAGCCAAGATAGGGGACTAGCGGAGACCCAGTACTTC. Protein: CASSQDRGLAETQYF.

This clonotype has just a few counts. V and J are TRBV5-1 and TRBJ2-5, with D tentatively TRBD1 (6 bases). Per the germline V gene, CDR1 is SGHRS and CDR2 is YFSETQ. The CDR3 has 14 residues. V was cut by 4 bases and J by 1 base, with 11 bases left in between. As DNA, the CDR3 is TGCGCCAGCAGCCGATGGACAGCCCAAGAGACCCAGTACTTC. It yields the protein CASSRWTAQETQYF.